This is a list of T cell receptor beta chains from one sample in a study of T-cell memory formation after mild COVID-19. TCRdb fed the 5' RACE reads into MiXCR, producing one record per CDR3 protein. Among about half a million distinct CDR3 sequences, 15% to 20% were seen once, and the ten largest hold more than 9%. Sequencing was performed on PBMCs or a T cell subset sorted from them (not recorded which). The origin of the receptors is an adult woman who had mild COVID-19 (a few samples of this study predate the infection). Cell type and time point are not known. CDR3s include the opening cysteine and the closing phenylalanine or tryptophan. Fields, in order: CDR3 DNA, CDR3 protein, D gene, V gene, J gene, clone size. The D gene is left open where the match is weak. A clone size is listed for some rows: how often the clone was seen (once, few, many), or a class if it is expanded.

TGCAGTGCTTCCAAGCCGCGGGGGGGCATATCTGAGCAGTTCTTC	CSASKPRGGISEQFF	TRBD2	TRBV20-1	TRBJ2-1	few
TGTGCCTGGAGTGTACATCAGGGGGAGACCCAGTACTTC	CAWSVHQGETQYF	-	TRBV30	TRBJ2-5	few
TGTGCCAGCAGTTACGTGGACGGGGGGAGGCCTGAAGCTTTCTTT	CASSYVDGGRPEAFF	-	TRBV6-6	TRBJ1-1	few
TGTGCCAGCAGCCAACCACAGGGGGAAGAAAAACTGTTTTTT	CASSQPQGEEKLFF	TRBD1	TRBV4-2	TRBJ1-4	many
TGTGCCAGCTCACGGGACACCCACTACGAGCAGTACTTC	CASSRDTHYEQYF	-	TRBV18	TRBJ2-7	-
TGTGCCAGCAGCTGGGGGAGCGGACAAGAGACCCAGTACTTC	CASSWGSGQETQYF	-	TRBV7-8	TRBJ2-5	few
TGTGCCAGCAGCCCGGAGGGATTAGCAGGGACTGAAGCTTTCTTT	CASSPEGLAGTEAFF	-	TRBV7-3	TRBJ1-1	-
TGTGCCAGCAGCCCTGGGGGGGGCAGCACTGAAGCTTTCTTT	CASSPGGGSTEAFF	-	TRBV12-3/TRBV12-4	TRBJ1-1	few
TGCGCCAGCAGCTCTAACGGGGGCCCAGGGCAGTTCTTC	CASSSNGGPGQFF	-	TRBV5-1	TRBJ2-1	-
TGTGCCAGCAGTCCGCGCCCGGGACTTGTGGCCTACGAGCAGTACTTC	CASSPRPGLVAYEQYF	-	TRBV27	TRBJ2-7	many
TGTGCCAGCAGCTTGCAACAGATGAACACTGAAGCTTTCTTT	CASSLQQMNTEAFF	-	TRBV5-4	TRBJ1-1	-
TGTGCCAGCAGCCGTCCGTCGGGACAGGGGGCCTACGAGCAGTACTTC	CASSRPSGQGAYEQYF	TRBD1	TRBV5-4	TRBJ2-7	-
TGTGCCAGCAGCTTGACCGGGGGAGAAAACACCATATATTTT	CASSLTGGENTIYF	-	TRBV7-9	TRBJ1-3	-
TGTGCCAGCAGCCTAGAGGGGTTAGCTAATGAAAAACTGTTTTTT	CASSLEGLANEKLFF	-	TRBV7-8	TRBJ1-4	-
TGTGCCAGCAGTTTCTGGACAGCAAACTATGGCTACACCTTC	CASSFWTANYGYTF	-	TRBV12-3/TRBV12-4	TRBJ1-2	-
TGTGCCAGCAGCTTAGAGACCCGCGTGGCCAAAGCTTTCTTT	CASSLETRVAKAFF	-	TRBV7-2	TRBJ1-1	many
TGCGCCAGCATAGCTCCGGGACTAGCGGGTTACAATGAGCAGTTCTTC	CASIAPGLAGYNEQFF	TRBD2	TRBV5-1	TRBJ2-1	-
TGTGCCAGCAGTTTATCGACCCCCACAGATACGCAGTATTTT	CASSLSTPTDTQYF	-	TRBV12-3/TRBV12-4	TRBJ2-3	few
TGCGCCAGCCAGTTGGCGGGGGCCGGGGATACGCAGTATTTT	CASQLAGAGDTQYF	-	TRBV5-1	TRBJ2-3	few
TGCGCCAGCAGCCAAGAAACCACGGCAGCTAACTATGGCTACACCTTC	CASSQETTAANYGYTF	-	TRBV4-1	TRBJ1-2	few
TGTGCCAGCAGCTCCCCGAACGTTATGAACACTGAAGCTTTCTTT	CASSSPNVMNTEAFF	-	TRBV11-2	TRBJ1-1	-
TGTGCCAGCACGCAGGGGGGCGAGCGGAGCACTGAAGCTTTCTTT	CASTQGGERSTEAFF	TRBD1	TRBV7-9	TRBJ1-1	few
TGTGCCTGGAGGGACAGGCCCAAAAACATTCAGTACTTC	CAWRDRPKNIQYF	TRBD1	TRBV30	TRBJ2-4	few
TGTGCCACCAGTGCCCGCTTCAGGGACGAGCAGTACTTC	CATSARFRDEQYF	-	TRBV24-1	TRBJ2-7	few
TGTGCCAGCACTCTTAGGCAGGGAGGAAAGACCCAGTACTTC	CASTLRQGGKTQYF	-	TRBV6-2/TRBV6-3	TRBJ2-5	-
TGTGCCAGCAGGCCAGACAGGATGGGGAAGGTGGCAGATACGCAGTATTTT	CASRPDRMGKVADTQYF	-	TRBV12-3/TRBV12-4	TRBJ2-3	-
TGCGCCAGCAGCCGACGGGACAGCCAAGAGACCCAGTACTTC	CASSRRDSQETQYF	TRBD1	TRBV5-1	TRBJ2-5	-
TGCGCCAGCAGCGTACTGGGACAGGCCAAAAACATTCAGTACTTC	CASSVLGQAKNIQYF	TRBD1	TRBV5-1	TRBJ2-4	-
TGTGCCACGAGGCAGGGTACAACTAATGAAAAACTGTTTTTT	CATRQGTTNEKLFF	-	TRBV15	TRBJ1-4	-
TGTGCCAGCAGCTCAAATTCCCCGGGACTGAGGGGCTACACCTTC	CASSSNSPGLRGYTF	-	TRBV11-3	TRBJ1-2	-
TGCGCCAGCAGCTTGGGATCGTTAGTGGATGAAAAACTGTTTTTT	CASSLGSLVDEKLFF	-	TRBV5-1	TRBJ1-4	-